The sequence of this TCR beta chain was determined in a study of cytotoxic CD8 clonotypes in ibrutinib-treated CLL. Libraries were prepared by immunoSEQ multiplex PCR; TCRdb keeps only in-frame clonotypes and omits some of them. The table shows 5,500 or so clones, with approximately 73% occurring only once. Overall study results and limits: Progressing patients had sampling times that differed from those of sustained-remission patients.

The CDR3 is 13 residues long. V dropped 3 bases and J dropped 4 bases, with 9 bases sitting between them. In germline, CDR1 is SGHAT, CDR2 FQDESV (reference sequence). With regard to this clone: What it recognizes is unknown.

The sequencing here drew on PBMCs, taken before ibrutinib treatment. The receptor was isolated from a human donor with chronic lymphocytic leukemia. The chain combines TRBV11-1 with TRBJ1-2, with a weak D call TRBD1 (5 bases). CDR3 region: CASSLTGGYGYTF. CDR3 sequence (DNA): TGTGCCAGCAGCTTGACGGGGGGCTATGGCTACACCTTC.